These 16 T cell receptor beta chains were all obtained from the same sample, sequenced in a study of preoperative IRX-2 immunotherapy in early breast cancer. Produced via immunoSEQ multiplex PCR; TCRdb's table is partial and in-frame only. The data show around 39,000 clones, with approximately 95% seen just once and around 1.7% held by the top ten. Treatment defined: preoperative locoregional IRX-2 cytokine immunotherapy. The specimen was tumor tissue, collected after IRX-2 immunotherapy. Receptor source: a human donor with breast cancer.

As DNA, the CDR3 is TGTGCCAGCAGCTACGGAACCGGGACAGGCTGGGAGACCCAGTACTTC. This gives the protein CASSYGTGTGWETQYF. The chain has TRBV7-6 and TRBJ2-5; TRBD1 matches 8 bases. Per germline, CDR1 SGHVS and CDR2 FNYEAQ. Germline trimming cut 4 bases from V and 5 bases from J; bases unmatched to any gene: 12. This CDR3 has 16 amino acids.

The V gene is TRBV5-1, the J gene TRBJ2-7; D gene ambiguous. V was trimmed by 4 bases and J by 2 bases, leaving 16 bases between them. This CDR3 has 15 amino acids. Germline CDR1 and CDR2: SGHRS and YFSETQ. The CDR3 sequence is CASSPLGPGAYEQYF. The CDR3 bases are TGCGCCAGCAGCCCCCTGGGCCCAGGAGCCTACGAGCAGTACTTC.

The genes are TRBV21-1 and TRBJ1-5. TRBV21-1 is described as a pseudogene. The CDR3 runs 16 residues. The CDR3 region is CASTSRVGRSNQPQHF. CDR3 bases: TGTGCCAGCACCTCCAGGGTTGGGAGGAGCAATCAGCCCCAGCATTTT.

The chain is built from TRBV19 and TRBJ2-5; weak D call: TRBD2 (7 bases). Per the germline V gene, CDR1 is LNHDA and CDR2 is SQIVND (reference sequence). The V end lost 3 bases, the J end lost 5 bases, and 16 bases lay between the germline ends. There are 15 residues in the CDR3. For the CDR3, the DNA is TGTGCCAGTAGTATCGGGGCGGGGGCGGTGGAGACCCAGTACTTC. Residues: CASSIGAGAVETQYF.

The chain couples TRBV27 to TRBJ2-6; D ambiguous. The V gene lost 3 bases and the J gene lost 0 bases, with 15 bases spanning the gap. Germline V gene sequence: CDR1 MNHEY, CDR2 SMNVEV (reference sequence). The CDR3 is made up of 18 amino acids. The CDR3: CASSFRSQVFSGANVLTF. The CDR3 DNA is TGTGCCAGCAGTTTTCGGTCGCAGGTCTTCTCTGGGGCCAACGTCCTGACTTTC.

The chain joins TRBV19 to TRBJ1-5; no clear D gene. CDR3 size: 14 residues. CDR1 is LNHDA and CDR2 is SQIVND in the germline V gene (reference sequence). Trimming left V 7 bases short and J 3 bases short, with 13 bases between. CDR3 sequence reads: CASMAGPNNQPQHF. The DNA of the CDR3 is TGTGCCAGTATGGCCGGACCGAACAATCAGCCCCAGCATTTT.

This chain joins TRBV4-2 and TRBJ2-7; D is undetermined. The CDR3 is made up of 17 amino acids. V was cut by 3 bases and J by 0 bases, with 18 bases left in between. Germline lookup yields CDR1 LGHNA and CDR2 YNFKEQ. The CDR3 DNA reads TGTGCCAGCAGCCACGAAACCCTCAGTTCCTACTCCTACGAGCAGTACTTC. It translates to CASSHETLSSYSYEQYF.

The chain combines TRBV11-2 with TRBJ2-7, with 7 bases that match TRBD2. The CDR3 extends over 17 amino acids. Trimming removed 4 bases from V and 1 base from J; junction bases left unmatched: 13. CDR1 is SGHAT and CDR2 is FQNNGV in the germline V gene. This chain's CDR3 is CASSYTGGESVSYEQYF. CDR3 bases: TGTGCCAGCAGCTATACTGGGGGGGAGTCAGTTTCCTACGAGCAGTACTTC.

V is TRBV15 and J is TRBJ1-1, with D tentatively TRBD1 (6 bases). The CDR3 is 15 residues long. The germline CDR1 and CDR2 sequences are LNHNV and YYDKDF (reference sequence). Trimming pared 0 bases from V and 4 bases from J, leaving 12 bases between. The CDR3 DNA is TGTGCCACCAGCAGAGATGGGGGGGCCCGCACTGAAGCTTTCTTT. Residues: CATSRDGGARTEAFF.

V usage is TRBV28 and J usage is TRBJ2-1, with 10 bases matching TRBD2. The CDR3 has 17 amino acids. The trim removed 4 bases at V and 2 bases at J, leaving 8 bases unmatched. The germline V gene has CDR1 MDHEN and CDR2 SYDVKM. The DNA of the CDR3 is TGTGCCAGCAGTTCGAATAGCGGGGGGCCGACCTACAATGAGCAGTTCTTC. This sequence encodes CASSSNSGGPTYNEQFF. Variable domain in full (rest from reference TRBV28 and TRBJ2-1): DVKVTQSSRYLVKRTGEKVFLECVQDMDHENMFWYRQDPGLGLRLIYFSYDVKMKEKGDIPEGYSVSREKKERFSLILESASTNQTSMYLCASSSNSGGPTYNEQFFGPGTRLTVL.

The V gene is TRBV5-6, the J gene TRBJ2-3; TRBD1 aligns across 7 bases. CDR3 length equals 14 residues. Germline V gives CDR1 SGHDT, CDR2 YYEEEE. V was clipped by 4 bases and J by 1 base; unmatched bases: 3. CDR3 sequence: CASSPGQRTDTQYF. CDR3 sequence (DNA): TGTGCCAGCAGCCCGGGACAGCGCACAGATACGCAGTATTTT.

The J gene is TRBJ1-4, the V gene TRBV19; perhaps TRBD1 as D (5 bases). The germline V gene has CDR1 LNHDA and CDR2 SQIVND (reference sequence). The CDR3 is 16 residues long. V gave up 7 bases and J gave up 8 bases, with 23 bases separating them. This CDR3 reads CASKTGRDGEGEKLFF. The CDR3 DNA sequence: TGTGCCAGTAAGACTGGAAGGGACGGGGAGGGAGAAAAACTGTTTTTT.

The chain is built from TRBV6-6 and TRBJ2-7; 12 bases are a match to TRBD2. Trimming took 3 bases from V and 4 from J; bases not matched to a gene: 4. The germline gives CDR1 MNHNY, CDR2 SVGAGI (reference sequence). This CDR3 has 15 amino acids. The CDR3 loop is CASSYGTSGFYEQYF. The CDR3 DNA reads TGTGCCAGCAGTTATGGGACTAGCGGGTTTTACGAGCAGTACTTC.

The V and J genes are TRBV2 and TRBJ2-3; D possibly corresponds to TRBD2 (6 bases). The CDR3 has 15 amino acids. Between the trimmed V and J ends, which lost 5 bases and 0 bases, there was a span of 12 bases. Germline V gene sequence: CDR1 SNHLY, CDR2 FYNNEI. The CDR3 region is CASSSPGLSTDTQYF. The CDR3 coding sequence is TGTGCCAGCAGTAGCCCGGGACTTAGCACAGATACGCAGTATTTT.

The chain joins TRBV11-3 to TRBJ2-2; D possibly matches TRBD1 or TRBD2 (5 bases each). CDR1 is SGHNT, CDR2 YENEEA, per germline. V lost 5 bases, J lost 7 bases, and 11 bases lay in between. The CDR3 is 13 residues long. CDR3 sequence (DNA): TGTGCCAGCAGCCCACCGGGACGCGGGGAGCTGTTTTTT. The encoded protein is CASSPPGRGELFF.

The chain carries TRBV5-1 and TRBJ2-1; D may be TRBD2 (5 bases). V dropped 0 bases and J dropped 9 bases, with 16 bases sitting between them. CDR3 length equals 15 residues. The germline CDR1 and CDR2 sequences are SGHRS and YFSETQ. For the CDR3, the DNA is TGCGCCAGCAGCTTGGGCTGGACTTCAATCCTTGAGCAGTTCTTC. Translation: CASSLGWTSILEQFF.